This entry lists 19 T cell receptor beta chains sequenced from one sample in a study of beta chain features in type 1 diabetes (dated by TCRdb to the late 2010s). The library was prepared using the immunoSEQ multiplex PCR assay. The entire amount of isolated RNA was reverse transcribed using the High Capacity cDNA Reverse Transcription Kit, so the sequenced TCRB transcripts were expressed ones. This is the immuneACCESS table as TCRdb keeps it, with only in-frame sequences that have V and J called. A part of the clones is gone; compared with another copy, unresolved V genes explain less than half, and the rest is unexplained. The sample table records about 470,000 clones; approximately 31% of these occur just once. Clones ranked in the top ten supply 0.05% to 0.07% of the sample. The sample taken for sequencing was naive CD4+ T cells from blood. Reading the label with the study, this specimen's cell subset or site is: true naive CD4+ T cells. The source of these receptors is a young man in good health.

This clone occurred a few times. The V call is TRBV19, the J call TRBJ2-7; D uncertain. Per the germline V gene, CDR1 is LNHDA and CDR2 is SQIVND (reference sequence). This CDR3 spans 10 amino acids. Trimming took off 3 bases at V and 9 bases at J, with 6 bases between the two ends. The CDR3 region is CASSIRMQYF. DNA for the CDR3: TGTGCCAGTAGTATCAGAATGCAGTACTTC.

A few counts support this clone. The V gene is TRBV7-2, the J gene TRBJ2-1, with a weak D call TRBD2 (5 bases). The CDR3 sequence is 14 residues long. Trimming left V 5 bases short and J 10 bases short, with 18 bases between. Per the germline V gene, CDR1 is SGHTA and CDR2 is FQGNSA. The CDR3 reads CASSPPGREEEQFF. The CDR3 DNA follows: TGTGCCAGCAGCCCCCCGGGGAGAGAAGAGGAGCAGTTCTTC. The complete variable domain, with remaining parts taken from reference TRBV7-2 and TRBJ2-1, reads GAGVSQSPSNKVTEKGKDVELRCDPISGHTALYWYRQSLGQGLEFLIYFQGNSAPDKSGLPSDRFSAERTGGSVSTLTIQRTQQEDSAVYLCASSPPGREEEQFFGPGTRLTVL.

The V call is TRBV28, the J call TRBJ2-5; 8 positions match TRBD2. Trimming removed 7 bases from V and 2 bases from J; junction bases left unmatched: 6. The germline V gene has CDR1 MDHEN and CDR2 SYDVKM. The CDR3 covers 14 residues. This CDR3 reads CASKTGGEQETQYF. CDR3 nucleotide sequence: TGTGCCAGCAAGACCGGGGGGGAGCAAGAGACCCAGTACTTC.

The chain combines TRBV9 with TRBJ2-3; D possibly corresponds to TRBD1 (5 bases). Germline V CDR1 and CDR2: SGDLS, YYNGEE. The CDR3 sequence is 13 residues long. The V and J ends lost 4 bases and 4 bases respectively, with 10 bases between them. CDR3 in amino acids: CASSSRVADTQYF. CDR3 DNA: TGTGCCAGCAGCAGCAGGGTTGCAGATACGCAGTATTTT.

In its sample, this clone was seen a few times. The gene calls are TRBV30 and TRBJ1-1; D may be TRBD1 (5 bases). V gave up 5 bases and J gave up 8 bases, with 18 bases separating them. The CDR3 contains 13 residues. The V gene's germline CDR1 is GTSNPN and CDR2 SVGIG (reference sequence). CDR3 in DNA: TGTGCCTGGGGCGGAGGGCAGGGCAACGAAGCTTTCTTT. The encoded protein is CAWGGGQGNEAFF.

This chain joins TRBV7-9 and TRBJ2-7; 9 nucleotides match TRBD2. CDR1 is SEHNR and CDR2 is FQNEAQ in the germline V gene (reference sequence). V dropped 2 bases and J dropped 2; count of bases not matched to a gene: 1. This CDR3 is built from 14 residues. CDR3: CASSLIAGAYEQYF. The DNA of the CDR3 is TGTGCCAGCAGCTTAATAGCGGGAGCCTACGAGCAGTACTTC. The whole variable domain, filled in from reference TRBV7-9 and TRBJ2-7, reads DTGVSQNPRHKITKRGQNVTFRCDPISEHNRLYWYRQTLGQGPEFLTYFQNEAQLEKSRLLSDRFSAERPKGSFSTLEIQRTEQGDSAMYLCASSLIAGAYEQYFGPGTRLTVT.

This clone has only a few counts. V gene TRBV7-9 combines with J gene TRBJ2-5; TRBD1 matches 7 bases. This CDR3 is built from 14 residues. CDR1 is SEHNR, CDR2 FQNEAQ, per germline (reference sequence). With V trimmed by 5 bases and J by 5 bases, 8 bases remained unmatched. The CDR3 reads CASSPRGLGETQYF. In DNA, the CDR3 is TGTGCCAGCAGCCCTAGGGGGCTGGGGGAGACCCAGTACTTC.

CDR3 DNA: TGCGCCAGCAGCTCGCGGACTAGCGGGAGTGGCAATGAGCAGTTCTTC. Protein sequence: CASSSRTSGSGNEQFF. The chain couples TRBV5-1 to TRBJ2-1; the match to TRBD2 covers 13 bases. Trimming removed 3 bases from V and 6 bases from J; junction bases left unmatched: 6. In germline, CDR1 is SGHRS, CDR2 YFSETQ. The CDR3 consists of 16 residues.

This clone was seen a handful of times. V usage is TRBV7-2 and J usage is TRBJ2-2; D is tentatively TRBD1 or TRBD2 (5 bases each). The CDR3 spans 13 residues. V lost 5 bases, J lost 4 bases, and 8 bases lay in between. In germline, CDR1 is SGHTA, CDR2 FQGNSA. CDR3: CASSKGPTGELFF. CDR3 DNA: TGTGCCAGCAGCAAGGGACCCACCGGGGAGCTGTTTTTT. Variable domain in full (rest from reference TRBV7-2 and TRBJ2-2): GAGVSQSPSNKVTEKGKDVELRCDPISGHTALYWYRQSLGQGLEFLIYFQGNSAPDKSGLPSDRFSAERTGGSVSTLTIQRTQQEDSAVYLCASSKGPTGELFFGEGSRLTVL.

The table lists this clone with a few counts. The chain carries TRBV27 and TRBJ2-3; weak D call: TRBD1 (5 bases). The germline gives CDR1 MNHEY, CDR2 SMNVEV (reference sequence). This CDR3 comprises 14 residues. Trimming took off 0 bases at V and 8 bases at J, with 12 bases between the two ends. CDR3 sequence reads: CASSLSQGVGTQYF. CDR3 DNA: TGTGCCAGCAGTTTATCGCAGGGTGTGGGTACGCAGTATTTT.

The rearrangement uses TRBV30 and TRBJ1-2; D remains ambiguous. The CDR3 totals 13 residues. CDR1 is GTSNPN and CDR2 is SVGIG in the germline V gene (reference sequence). V gave up 2 bases and J gave up 4 bases, with 11 bases separating them. The CDR3 DNA is TGTGCCTGGAGTAAAAGGGAGCCCTATGGCTACACCTTC. This gives the protein CAWSKREPYGYTF.

The J gene is TRBJ2-7, the V gene TRBV30; 7 bases are a match to TRBD2. CDR1 is GTSNPN and CDR2 is SVGIG in the germline V gene (reference sequence). The CDR3 contains 15 residues. The V segment lost 5 bases and the J segment 3 bases; nucleotides outside the gene matches: 13. The CDR3 DNA is TGTGCCTGGGGGAGGGATTGGAGCGCTAGCTACGAGCAGTACTTC. Residues: CAWGRDWSASYEQYF.

The J gene is TRBJ2-7, the V gene TRBV5-1, with TRBD1 identical over 7 bases. Trimming took 2 bases from V and 0 from J; bases not matched to a gene: 2. The CDR3 consists of 14 residues. Germline V gives CDR1 SGHRS, CDR2 YFSETQ. The CDR3 DNA is TGCGCCAGCAGCTTCGGGACAGCCTCCTACGAGCAGTACTTC. This translates into CASSFGTASYEQYF.

The sample holds one count of this clone. This rearrangement joins TRBV10-3 to TRBJ2-5, with D possibly matching TRBD2 (6 bases). The V end was cut by 6 bases, the J end by 5 bases, with 13 bases between. CDR1 is ENHRY, CDR2 SYGVKD, per germline. The CDR3 is 13 amino acids. The CDR3 loop is CAISGGVFETQYF. The CDR3 region has the DNA TGTGCCATCAGCGGGGGAGTCTTCGAGACCCAGTACTTC.

The CDR3 bases are TGTGCCAGCAGCTTAGGAGTCGGCTTCACTGAAGCTTTCTTT. It translates to CASSLGVGFTEAFF. The rearrangement uses TRBV7-2 and TRBJ1-1; D is uncertain. V lost 1 base, J lost 4 bases, and 10 bases lay in between. This CDR3 contains 14 residues. CDR1 and CDR2 from the germline V gene are SGHTA and FQGNSA.

The V gene is TRBV7-2, the J gene TRBJ1-1; no clear D gene. The CDR3 has 13 residues. V lost 2 bases, J lost 5 bases, and 9 bases lay in between. Germline CDR1 reads SGHTA; CDR2 reads FQGNSA. This CDR3 reads CASSLWARTEAFF. The CDR3 bases are TGTGCCAGCAGCTTATGGGCGAGGACTGAAGCTTTCTTT.

The chain is built from TRBV29-1 and TRBJ2-1; D is perhaps TRBD2 (6 bases). This CDR3 is built from 14 residues. Per the germline V gene, CDR1 is SQVTM and CDR2 is ANQGSEA. The V end lost 8 bases, the J end lost 5 bases, and 19 bases lay between the germline ends. CDR3 sequence (DNA): TGCAGCCTCTGGACGGGGACTCGGGACAATGAGCAGTTCTTC. This codes for CSLWTGTRDNEQFF.

Worth noting for this clone: The germline gene is not matched at one end of the junction; a read error may be the cause. The chain has TRBV29-1 and TRBJ2-1; 7 bases match TRBD2. This CDR3 comprises 15 residues. Looked up from germline, CDR1 is SQVTM and CDR2 is ANQGSEA. CDR3 sequence: CSVEERLAVYSEQFF. CDR3 DNA: TGCAGCGTTGAAGAAAGGCTAGCGGTTTACAGTGAGCAGTTCTTC.

In this sample, this clone turned up a few times. V gene TRBV4-3 combines with J gene TRBJ2-7; D is tentatively TRBD1 or TRBD2 (5 bases each). V lost 8 bases and J 3 bases, leaving 20 bases between the germline ends. CDR3 length: 15 residues. The germline CDR1 and CDR2 sequences are LGHNA and YSLEER. The CDR3 nucleotides read TGCGCCAGCGGCCTTACCTTGGGACGGCGCTACGAGCAGTACTTC. This encodes CASGLTLGRRYEQYF.